The 19 T cell receptor beta chains presented below share a single source sample, sequenced in a study of T cells in Graves' hyperthyroidism and ophthalmopathy. It was RNA transcripts that yielded the amplified TCR beta CDR3 regions. The HTBI set primed first-round TCR CDR3 RT-PCR. TCRdb fed the multiplex PCR reads into MiXCR, producing one record per CDR3 protein. The sample yields about 570,000 distinct CDR3 sequences, around 15% seen once. Sequencing was performed on blood. The receptors originated from a woman aged 40 to 55 with Graves' hyperthyroidism.

The rearrangement links TRBV20-1 to TRBJ1-5, with 10 nucleotides matching TRBD1. The CDR3 length is 18 residues. The germline gives CDR1 DFQATT, CDR2 SNEGSKA (reference sequence). V lost 0 bases to trimming and J lost 1 base; unmatched junction nucleotides: 9. The CDR3 coding sequence is TGCAGTGCTAGAGATATGGGGACAGGGGATATAAGCAATCAGCCCCAGCATTTT. It specifies CSARDMGTGDISNQPQHF.

This clonotype was counted at least ten times. The chain couples TRBV28 to TRBJ2-7, with D perhaps given as TRBD1 or TRBD2 (6 bases each). Trimming took off 6 bases at V and 3 bases at J, with 15 bases between the two ends. CDR3 length: 14 amino acids. The germline gives CDR1 MDHEN, CDR2 SYDVKM. In DNA form, the CDR3 reads TGTGCCAGCAGCCTTAGCGGAGGGGGCTACGAGCAGTACTTC. Its protein is CASSLSGGGYEQYF.

This clonotype was picked up a small number of times. The rearrangement links TRBV7-9 to TRBJ2-1, with D tentatively TRBD2 (5 bases). The CDR3 consists of 16 residues. Trimming cost V 1 base and J 0 bases, with 10 bases left between them. CDR1 and CDR2 (germline): SEHNR, FQNEAQ (reference sequence). CDR3 in amino acids: CASSLGSAGSYNEQFF. DNA for the CDR3: TGTGCCAGCAGCTTAGGATCGGCGGGCTCCTACAATGAGCAGTTCTTC.

This clonotype appeared a few times. The chain's CDR3 is CASTGTNGNTQYF. CDR3 nucleotide sequence: TGTGCCAGCACCGGGACTAACGGGAATACGCAGTATTTT. V gene TRBV12-3 or TRBV12-4 combines with J gene TRBJ2-3, with TRBD2 matching 7 bases. The V and J ends lost 7 bases and 7 bases, in that order; junction bases with no gene match: 8. The CDR3 is 13 amino acids.

This clonotype was seen many times. CDR3 sequence: CASSQRFPTGGGDGYTF. CDR3 coding DNA: TGTGCCAGCAGCCAAAGGTTCCCGACAGGGGGGGGTGATGGCTACACCTTC. This chain uses TRBV3-1 with TRBJ1-2, with 9 bases matching TRBD1. The CDR3 runs 17 residues. The V and J ends lost 2 bases and 6 bases, in that order; junction bases with no gene match: 13. The germline CDR1 and CDR2 sequences are LGHDT and YNNKEL (reference sequence).

This clonotype appeared many times. The V call is TRBV12-3 or TRBV12-4, the J call TRBJ1-4; TRBD1 matches 7 bases. V shed 5 bases, J shed 8 bases, and the junction held 11 bases outside the gene matches. The CDR3 is 15 residues long. The CDR3 spells CASSLQPGTVEKLFF. For the CDR3, the DNA is TGTGCCAGCAGTCTTCAACCCGGGACAGTCGAAAAACTGTTTTTT.

There are many counts of this clonotype. This chain connects TRBV2 to TRBJ2-7; 8 nucleotides agree with TRBD2. Germline V lookup: CDR1 SNHLY, CDR2 FYNNEI. This CDR3 is built from 15 residues. The V gene end was trimmed by 4 bases and the J gene end by 2 bases; junction bases not matched to a gene: 7. This CDR3 is CASSASTSVPYEQYF. The CDR3, as DNA: TGTGCCAGCAGTGCTTCGACTAGCGTTCCCTACGAGCAGTACTTC. Supplemented by reference TRBV2 and TRBJ2-7, the full variable domain reads EPEVTQTPSHQVTQMGQEVILRCVPISNHLYFYWYRQILGQKVEFLVSFYNNEISEKSEIFDDQFSVERPDGSNFTLKIRSTKLEDSAMYFCASSASTSVPYEQYFGPGTRLTVT.

This clonotype came up many times. The rearrangement joins TRBV30 to TRBJ2-3, with D uncertain. Germline V gene lookup returns CDR1 GTSNPN and CDR2 SVGIG (reference sequence). Trimming left V 3 bases short and J 2 bases short, with 9 bases between. The CDR3 covers 13 residues. CDR3 sequence: CAWRRSATDTQYF. In nucleotides, the CDR3 is TGTGCCTGGAGGCGATCCGCCACAGATACGCAGTATTTT.

V is TRBV12-3 or TRBV12-4 and J is TRBJ1-5, with D possibly being TRBD1 (6 bases). The germline V and J ends were trimmed by 5 bases and 6 bases, with 14 bases remaining between them. This CDR3 is built from 14 residues. CDR3 protein: CASSRGGAGQPQHF. CDR3 nucleotides: TGTGCCAGCAGTAGGGGGGGCGCCGGTCAGCCCCAGCATTTT.

The rearrangement joins TRBV4-1 to TRBJ2-1; maybe TRBD2 (5 bases). Germline V CDR1 and CDR2: MGHRA, YSYEKL. This CDR3 spans 16 amino acids. V was pared by 1 base and J by 2 bases, with 12 bases between. The CDR3 loop reads CASSQVRGRTYNEQFF. The CDR3 DNA follows: TGCGCCAGCAGCCAAGTTCGAGGGAGAACCTACAATGAGCAGTTCTTC.

CDR3 sequence: CASSPDPGARYEQYF. In nucleotides, the CDR3 is TGCGCCAGCAGCCCGGACCCCGGGGCGCGCTACGAGCAGTACTTC. The chain couples TRBV5-1 to TRBJ2-7; D might be TRBD1 or TRBD2, each matching 5 bases. The ends were cut back, 4 bases at V and 3 bases at J, with 17 bases in the middle. The CDR3 runs to 15 residues. Germline V gene lookup returns CDR1 SGHRS and CDR2 YFSETQ.

Ten or more counts support this clonotype. The chain employs TRBV3-1 and TRBJ1-1; TRBD1 is a possible D gene (6 bases). Trimming stripped 4 bases from V and 1 base from J, with 13 bases between. The germline V gene has CDR1 LGHDT and CDR2 YNNKEL (reference sequence). CDR3 length: 15 amino acids. Here the CDR3 DNA reads TGTGCCAGCAGCCGTCAGGGGACCAAGAACACTGAAGCTTTCTTT. This codes for CASSRQGTKNTEAFF.

This clonotype has at least ten counts. V usage is TRBV5-1 and J usage is TRBJ2-7; 8 bases are shared with TRBD1. After removal of 0 bases from V and 1 base from J, the junction contained 6 bases not matched to a gene. This CDR3 region has 16 residues. Germline CDR1 reads SGHRS; CDR2 reads YFSETQ. As DNA, the CDR3 is TGCGCCAGCAGCTTGGCGGGGACAGGAGGATCCTACGAGCAGTACTTC. Its translation is CASSLAGTGGSYEQYF.

Notes on this clonotype: The junction departs from germline at one end; a sequencing error may be responsible. The chain carries TRBV15 and TRBJ2-1, with D perhaps matching TRBD2 (6 bases). The length of the CDR3 is 14 residues. Germline loops: CDR1 LNHNV, CDR2 YYDKDF (reference sequence). The CDR3 nucleotides read TGTACCACCAGCAGAGTTGGAGGGCACAATGAGCAGTTCTTC. The encoded protein is CTTSRVGGHNEQFF.

This clonotype was counted between two and nine times. Without the conserved terminal phenylalanine or tryptophan, this CDR3 likely stems from a read error. The chain recombines TRBV10-2 with TRBJ2-7; TRBD1 might be the D (7 bases). The CDR3 consists of 17 residues. V gave up 0 bases and J gave up 5 bases, with 20 bases separating them. The V gene's germline CDR1 is WSHSY and CDR2 SAAADI. In DNA form, the CDR3 reads TGCGCCAGCAGTGAGTCTGTTTTTGGAGGGGACAGCCACGAGCAGTACCTC. Translated, it gives CASSESVFGGDSHEQYL.

V and J are TRBV19 and TRBJ1-5; 7 bases are shared with TRBD1. The CDR3 runs to 13 residues. J lost 7 bases, V lost 8 bases, and 8 bases had no gene match. Germline V gene data show CDR1 as LNHDA and CDR2 as SQIVND (reference sequence). The CDR3 coding sequence is TGTGCCAGTTATCCAGGGGGTGTCCAGCCCCAGCATTTT. Protein product: CASYPGGVQPQHF.

This clonotype was seen a handful of times. The chain uses TRBV18 and TRBJ2-2; TRBD1 is a possible D gene (6 bases). Trimming removed 6 bases from V and 3 bases from J, with 17 bases in between. CDR1 and CDR2 (germline): KGHSH, LQKENI. CDR3 length: 16 amino acids. CDR3 sequence reads: CASSPTQGSDTGELFF. The DNA for the CDR3 is TGTGCCAGCTCCCCCACTCAGGGGAGTGACACCGGGGAGCTGTTTTTT.

This clonotype has a count of ten or more. The rearrangement uses TRBV12-3 or TRBV12-4 and TRBJ2-1; 12 bases match TRBD2. V was pared by 7 bases and J by 8 bases, with 6 bases of the junction left unmatched. The CDR3 extends over 14 amino acids. In DNA form, the CDR3 reads TGTGCCAGCACGACTAGCGGGAGTTCCGATGAGCAGTTCTTC. Protein: CASTTSGSSDEQFF.

The table lists this clonotype with a count of one. This chain links TRBV19 with TRBJ2-7; no clear D. Per germline, CDR1 LNHDA and CDR2 SQIVND (reference sequence). Deletions cut 0 bases from V and 5 bases from J, with 8 bases between. The CDR3 is 13 residues long. CDR3 nucleotide sequence: TGTGCCAGTAGTATAGATCTCAGCCACGAGCAGTACTTC. Translating it yields CASSIDLSHEQYF.